One and the same sample provided the 22 T cell receptor beta chains below, sequenced in a study of T cells in Graves' hyperthyroidism and ophthalmopathy. TCR beta CDR3 region amplification was performed from RNA transcripts. With the HTBI primer set, the TCR CDR3 went through a first round of RT-PCR. MiXCR, run by TCRdb on the multiplex PCR reads, gives a single entry per CDR3 protein. The sample yields about 840,000 distinct CDR3 sequences, 35% to 45% seen once. The specimen sequenced was blood. Source of these receptors: a man aged 18 to 30 with Graves' hyperthyroidism.

V is TRBV5-4 and J is TRBJ2-5, with TRBD2 identical over 11 bases. The length of the CDR3 is 15 residues. Germline lookup yields CDR1 SGHNT and CDR2 YYREEE (reference sequence). Trimming removed 4 bases from V and 7 bases from J; junction bases left unmatched: 9. The CDR3: CASSLSGGAFGTQYF. CDR3 in DNA: TGTGCCAGCAGCCTTAGCGGGGGGGCCTTCGGGACCCAGTACTTC. Full variable domain (outside the CDR3, taken from reference TRBV5-4 and TRBJ2-5): ETGVTQSPTHLIKTRGQQVTLRCSSQSGHNTVSWYQQALGQGPQFIFQYYREEENGRGNFPPRFSGLQFPNYSSELNVNALELDDSALYLCASSLSGGAFGTQYFGPGTRLLVL.

This clonotype appeared a few times. The genes are TRBV9 and TRBJ2-7; D is perhaps TRBD1 (6 bases). CDR3 length equals 14 residues. CDR1 and CDR2 (germline): SGDLS, YYNGEE. V was trimmed by 3 bases and J by 5 bases, leaving 15 bases between them. As DNA, the CDR3 is TGTGCCAGCAGCGCCTCAGGACAGACGCACGAGCAGTACTTC. This translates into CASSASGQTHEQYF.

The V call is TRBV29-1, the J call TRBJ2-6, with 7 bases fitting TRBD1. The V gene's germline CDR1 is SQVTM and CDR2 ANQGSEA. This CDR3 contains 15 residues. V dropped 8 bases and J dropped 4; count of bases not matched to a gene: 11. CDR3 DNA sequence: TGCAGCATCGGGACAGCTAATTCGGGGGCCAACGTCCTGACTTTC. Residues: CSIGTANSGANVLTF. Together with reference TRBV29-1 and TRBJ2-6, the CDR3 gives the full variable domain: SAVISQKPSRDICQRGTSLTIQCQVDSQVTMMFWYRQQPGQSLTLIATANQGSEATYESGFVIDKFPISRPNLTFSTLTVSNMSPEDSSIYLCSIGTANSGANVLTFGAGSRLTVL.

The chain carries TRBV9 and TRBJ1-2; 7 nucleotides align to TRBD1. The trim removed 2 bases at V and 1 base at J, leaving 8 bases unmatched. Germline V gives CDR1 SGDLS, CDR2 YYNGEE. This CDR3 region has 16 residues. This CDR3 is CASSVTGTEINYGYTF. As DNA, the CDR3 is TGTGCCAGCAGCGTTACCGGGACAGAGATTAACTATGGCTACACCTTC.

This clonotype appeared a few times. The V and J genes are TRBV5-4 and TRBJ2-7; D is perhaps TRBD1 or TRBD2 (7 bases each). V was pared by 4 bases and J by 2 bases, with 13 bases between. The CDR3 runs to 14 residues. Germline CDR1 SGHNT, CDR2 YYREEE (reference sequence). The CDR3 DNA reads TGTGCCAGCAGCGCGACAGGGAGGGCCTACGAGCAGTACTTC. Encoded protein: CASSATGRAYEQYF.

With respect to this clonotype: One base away lies a much larger clone, so this may be a sequencing read error. V usage is TRBV29-1 and J usage is TRBJ1-5; D uncertain. Germline values: CDR1 SQVTM, CDR2 ANQGSEA. CDR3 length: 12 residues. The CDR3 DNA follows: TGCGGCGTTTCGGACGGGAATCAGCCCCAGCATTTT. As protein: CGVSDGNQPQHF.

The table lists this clonotype with a few counts. The V call is TRBV7-2, the J call TRBJ1-3, with D unresolved. Germline loops: CDR1 SGHTA, CDR2 FQGNSA. The CDR3 has 16 residues. Trimming removed 7 bases at V and 2 bases at J, with 18 bases between. This CDR3 is CASTPRRSLPGNTIYF. DNA of the CDR3: TGTGCCAGCACCCCCCGAAGGAGTCTTCCTGGAAACACCATATATTTT.

The sample holds a few counts of this clonotype. The rearrangement uses TRBV5-1 and TRBJ1-1, with 7 nucleotides matching TRBD1. Germline V CDR1 and CDR2: SGHRS, YFSETQ. Germline trimming cut 3 bases from V and 7 bases from J; bases unmatched to any gene: 3. This CDR3 is built from 12 residues. The CDR3, as DNA: TGCGCCAGCAGCTCTGGACAGGATGAAGCTTTCTTT. It yields the protein CASSSGQDEAFF.

V gene TRBV5-1 combines with J gene TRBJ1-2; TRBD1 matches 8 bases. The CDR3 contains 15 residues. Germline V gene sequence: CDR1 SGHRS, CDR2 YFSETQ. V shed 4 bases and J 7 bases; nucleotides not matched to a gene: 12. CDR3 sequence reads: CASSDPGQEFGGYTF. The CDR3 DNA is TGCGCCAGCAGCGACCCGGGACAGGAGTTTGGTGGCTACACCTTC.

The chain employs TRBV6-5 and TRBJ1-4; 8 nucleotides agree with TRBD1. Germline V gives CDR1 MNHEY, CDR2 SVGAGI. The length of the CDR3 is 15 residues. V gave up 5 bases and J gave up 6 bases; unmatched junction bases: 8. CDR3 amino acids: CASSEPQGGDEKLFF. The CDR3 bases are TGTGCCAGCAGTGAACCACAGGGGGGGGATGAAAAACTGTTTTTT.

The chain uses TRBV29-1 and TRBJ2-5, with D perhaps TRBD1 (5 bases). CDR1 is SQVTM and CDR2 is ANQGSEA in the germline V gene. The CDR3 covers 13 residues. V was trimmed by 5 bases and J by 4 bases, leaving 14 bases between them. Written as DNA, the CDR3 is TGCAGCGTTCCCGCCAGGGTTGGAGAGACCCAGTACTTC. The encoded protein is CSVPARVGETQYF.

This chain links TRBV20-1 with TRBJ2-3; 9 bases align to TRBD2. With 7 bases clipped from V and 1 base from J, the junction kept 3 bases outside the gene matches. CDR1 DFQATT and CDR2 SNEGSKA come from the germline V gene (reference sequence). The CDR3 has 13 amino acids. CDR3 sequence (DNA): TGCAGTGGCGCGGGGGGGGGCACAGATACGCAGTATTTT. This sequence encodes CSGAGGGTDTQYF.

The chain employs TRBV29-1 and TRBJ1-2; no definite D call. V gave up 7 bases and J gave up 6 bases, with 12 bases separating them. This CDR3 region has 11 residues. Per germline, CDR1 SQVTM and CDR2 ANQGSEA. CDR3: CSAFGSDGYTF. The CDR3 DNA sequence: TGCAGCGCTTTCGGGAGCGATGGCTACACCTTC. Filled out from reference TRBV29-1 and TRBJ1-2, the complete variable domain reads SAVISQKPSRDICQRGTSLTIQCQVDSQVTMMFWYRQQPGQSLTLIATANQGSEATYESGFVIDKFPISRPNLTFSTLTVSNMSPEDSSIYLCSAFGSDGYTFGSGTRLTVV.

V gene TRBV7-2 combines with J gene TRBJ1-1; 8 nucleotides match TRBD1. V lost 2 bases to trimming and J lost 11 bases; unmatched junction nucleotides: 13. Germline CDR1 and CDR2: SGHTA and FQGNSA. The CDR3 is 15 residues long. CDR3 sequence (DNA): TGTGCCAGCAGCTTACAGGGGGCACGTAGGTTGAGGGCTTTCTTT. Protein: CASSLQGARRLRAFF.

The rearrangement uses TRBV12-3 or TRBV12-4 and TRBJ1-2; no clear D. The ends were cut back, 7 bases at V and 5 bases at J, with 17 bases in the middle. CDR3 length: 14 residues. The chain's CDR3 is CASKDRTASYGYTF. DNA of the CDR3: TGTGCCAGCAAGGACCGGACGGCGTCGTATGGCTACACCTTC.

This clonotype appeared many times. The chain couples TRBV19 to TRBJ1-1, with 7 bases aligning to TRBD1. The CDR3 runs to 14 residues. V lost 8 bases to trimming and J lost 1 base; unmatched junction nucleotides: 7. Germline-derived CDR1 and CDR2 are LNHDA and SQIVND (reference sequence). CDR3: CASGTGQPNTEAFF. The CDR3 nucleotides read TGTGCCAGTGGTACGGGACAGCCGAACACTGAAGCTTTCTTT.

J is TRBJ1-1 and V is TRBV12-5, with D hard to call. Per germline, CDR1 LGHNT and CDR2 FRNRAP. Deletions cut 6 bases from V and 7 bases from J, with 9 bases between. There are 11 residues in the CDR3. The CDR3 DNA reads TGTGCTAGTGGCCTGGGAGATGAAGCTTTCTTT. Amino acids: CASGLGDEAFF.

Regarding this clonotype: The junction does not match germline at one end; this may be a read error. The J gene is TRBJ1-5, the V gene TRBV7-2; D not certain. CDR3 length: 13 amino acids. Germline loops: CDR1 SGHTA, CDR2 FQGNSA. The CDR3 here is CASNLWTNQPQHF. DNA for the CDR3: TGTGCCAGCAACTTATGGACCAATCAGCCCCAGCATTTT. The entire variable domain, with the rest obtained from reference TRBV7-2 and TRBJ1-5, is as follows: GAGVSQSPSNKVTEKGKDVELRCDPISGHTALYWYRQSLGQGLEFLIYFQGNSAPDKSGLPSDRFSAERTGGSVSTLTIQRTQQEDSAVYLCASNLWTNQPQHFGDGTRLSIL.

A remark on this clonotype: At one of its ends the junction is not consistent with the germline gene, which may arise from a read error. CDR3 in amino acids: CASSPSGAGDQYF. The CDR3 bases are TGCGCCAGCAGCCCCTCTGGAGCGGGCGACCAGTACTTC. V usage is TRBV7-2 and J usage is TRBJ2-7, with D possibly TRBD2 on 6 matching bases. The CDR3 loop spans 13 amino acids. Germline V gene lookup returns CDR1 SGHTA and CDR2 FQGNSA.

This clonotype was counted between two and nine times. This chain connects TRBV7-2 to TRBJ1-1; 8 nucleotides agree with TRBD1. The CDR3 is made up of 16 amino acids. CDR1 and CDR2 (germline): SGHTA, FQGNSA. V shed 6 bases, J shed 2 bases, and the junction held 11 bases outside the gene matches. CDR3 loop: CASRVGGSGGNTEAFF. The CDR3 DNA sequence: TGTGCCAGCAGAGTAGGTGGTTCAGGGGGCAACACTGAAGCTTTCTTT. The full variable domain, in which reference TRBV7-2 and TRBJ1-1 provide the parts outside the CDR3, is GAGVSQSPSNKVTEKGKDVELRCDPISGHTALYWYRQSLGQGLEFLIYFQGNSAPDKSGLPSDRFSAERTGGSVSTLTIQRTQQEDSAVYLCASRVGGSGGNTEAFFGQGTRLTVV.

DNA for the CDR3: TGCAGTGCTAGGAGGGGGGAGGTCCCAGACGCGAACACTGAAGCTTTCTTT. Protein: CSARRGEVPDANTEAFF. The chain combines TRBV20-1 with TRBJ1-1; D perhaps matches TRBD1 (6 bases). This CDR3 comprises 17 residues. The V end was cut by 3 bases, the J end by 1 base, with 21 bases between. The germline V gene has CDR1 DFQATT and CDR2 SNEGSKA (reference sequence).

This clonotype was detected ten times or more. One junction end disagrees with the germline gene, perhaps due to a read error. This chain connects TRBV5-1 to TRBJ2-7, with 9 bases lining up with TRBD1. CDR1 and CDR2 from the germline V gene are SGHRS and YFSETQ. CDR3 length: 14 amino acids. The CDR3 bases are TGTGCCAGCAGCCTGACAGGGGGTACCTACGAGCAGTACTTC. It translates to CASSLTGGTYEQYF.